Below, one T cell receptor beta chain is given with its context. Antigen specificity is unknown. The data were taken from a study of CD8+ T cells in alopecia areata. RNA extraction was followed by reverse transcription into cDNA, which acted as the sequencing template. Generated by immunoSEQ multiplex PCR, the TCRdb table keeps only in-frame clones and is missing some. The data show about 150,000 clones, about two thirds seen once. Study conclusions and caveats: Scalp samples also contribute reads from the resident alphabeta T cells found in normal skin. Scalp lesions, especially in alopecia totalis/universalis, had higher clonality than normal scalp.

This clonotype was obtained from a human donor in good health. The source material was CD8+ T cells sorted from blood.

CDR3: CASSGGSGNQPQHF. The DNA of the CDR3 is TGTGCCAGCAGCGGGGGGTCAGGCAATCAGCCCCAGCATTTT. The chain has TRBV9 and TRBJ1-5; tentative D call: TRBD1 (5 bases). V lost 3 bases, J lost 2 bases, and 9 bases lay in between. Per the germline V gene, CDR1 is SGDLS and CDR2 is YYNGEE. This CDR3 is 14 amino acids long.